Below are 16 T cell receptor beta chains sequenced from a single sample in a study of blood T cell repertoires in COVID-19 (dated by TCRdb to the early 2020s). Library method: the immunoSEQ multiplex PCR assay. TCRdb re-hosts the immuneACCESS table, in-frame sequences only. Its copies lack some clones; in the studies checked, an unresolved V gene accounts for under half of them, and the cause for the rest is not known. In all, the sample holds tens of thousands of clones, and approximately 89% of those were seen once. About 2.3% of the sample lies in the top ten. Sequenced sample: peripheral blood. All receptors come from a man in his fifties or sixties with acute or convalescent COVID-19.

The V and J genes are TRBV29-1 and TRBJ2-1; possible D gene TRBD2, 6 bases. CDR1 is SQVTM and CDR2 is ANQGSEA in the germline V gene. The CDR3 has 17 amino acids. V was cut by 0 bases and J by 9 bases, with 24 bases left in between. The CDR3 DNA is TGCAGCGTTGAAGATCGTGGGGAGGACTGGGGTTTTGGTGAGCAGTTCTTC. Its protein product is CSVEDRGEDWGFGEQFF.

The rearrangement uses TRBV19 and TRBJ2-3, with D unclear. CDR1 is LNHDA, CDR2 SQIVND, per germline (reference sequence). The CDR3 totals 16 residues. The V and J ends lost 5 bases and 3 bases respectively, with 18 bases between them. This CDR3 reads CASSFERLARTDTQYF. In DNA form, the CDR3 reads TGTGCCAGTAGTTTCGAGCGACTCGCAAGGACAGATACGCAGTATTTT.

The CDR3 DNA is TGTGCCAGCAGCTTAGCGCTCGCAGGAGGTGGCTACACCTTC. It is translated as CASSLALAGGGYTF. The genes are TRBV7-9 and TRBJ1-2; no firm D call. CDR3 size: 14 residues. Trimming took 0 bases from V and 7 from J, leaving 12 bases between them. Germline V gene lookup returns CDR1 SEHNR and CDR2 FQNEAQ (reference sequence).

CDR3 DNA: TGTGCCAGCAGCTCAGGTTTTTTGGATGGCTACACCTTC. Translated: CASSSGFLDGYTF. V is TRBV11-1 and J is TRBJ1-2, with D hard to call. Germline assignment: CDR1 SGHAT and CDR2 FQDESV (reference sequence). Trimming stripped 4 bases from V and 6 bases from J, with 12 bases between. The CDR3 extends over 13 amino acids.

V is TRBV19 and J is TRBJ1-1; TRBD1 might be the D (6 bases). Per germline, CDR1 LNHDA and CDR2 SQIVND (reference sequence). Trimming shortened V by 3 bases and J by 1 base, and 12 bases separated the two germline ends. The CDR3 runs 15 residues. CDR3 nucleotide sequence: TGTGCCAGTAGTATCCCTCCAGGGGCGAACACTGAAGCTTTCTTT. Protein product: CASSIPPGANTEAFF.

The chain couples TRBV18 to TRBJ1-1, with 7 nucleotides matching TRBD1. V lost 5 bases and J lost 3; bases outside the gene matches: 6. Germline V gene lookup returns CDR1 KGHSH and CDR2 LQKENI. This CDR3 comprises 14 residues. In DNA form, the CDR3 reads TGTGCCAGCTCAAGACAGGGTGCAGACACTGAAGCTTTCTTT. Its translation: CASSRQGADTEAFF.

The CDR3 DNA is TGTGCCAGCAGGAATCCCGGGAGAAGTACAGATACGCAGTATTTT. Protein sequence: CASRNPGRSTDTQYF. The chain joins TRBV11-2 to TRBJ2-3; possibly TRBD2 for D (6 bases). This CDR3 spans 15 amino acids. Deletions cut 6 bases from V and 3 bases from J, with 16 bases between. Looked up from germline, CDR1 is SGHAT and CDR2 is FQNNGV. The entire variable domain, with the rest obtained from reference TRBV11-2 and TRBJ2-3, is as follows: EAGVAQSPRYKIIEKRQSVAFWCNPISGHATLYWYQQILGQGPKLLIQFQNNGVVDDSQLPKDRFSAERLKGVDSTLKIQPAKLEDSAVYLCASRNPGRSTDTQYFGPGTRLTVL.

This chain connects TRBV6-1 to TRBJ2-4; 10 nucleotides line up with TRBD1. V trimming: 0 bases; J trimming: 14 bases; junction bases outside the gene matches: 10. Germline loops: CDR1 MNHNS, CDR2 SASEGT. The length of the CDR3 is 15 residues. The CDR3 DNA sequence: TGTGCCAGCAGTGAAGCCACTGGACAGGGGGACTCCAAGTACTTC. It encodes CASSEATGQGDSKYF.

The chain couples TRBV19 to TRBJ2-7; D is unresolved. Germline CDR1 is LNHDA and CDR2 is SQIVND (reference sequence). V shed 3 bases and J shed 3 bases, with 12 bases lying between them. The CDR3 consists of 14 residues. CDR3 protein: CASSIPGPNYEQYV. CDR3 coding DNA: TGTGCCAGTAGTATCCCAGGCCCCAACTACGAGCAGTACGTC.

This chain connects TRBV12-3 or TRBV12-4 to TRBJ1-2; D unclear. The CDR3 loop spans 12 amino acids. Trimming took off 3 bases at V and 7 bases at J, with 9 bases between the two ends. The CDR3 bases are TGTGCCAGCAGTTTGGAGGCCATTGGCTACACCTTC. It translates to CASSLEAIGYTF.

The rearrangement joins TRBV25-1 to TRBJ1-4; 7 bases map to TRBD1. V was pared by 8 bases and J by 8 bases, with 8 bases of the junction left unmatched. There are 13 residues in the CDR3. CDR1 and CDR2 from the germline V gene are MGHDK and SYGVNS. In DNA form, the CDR3 reads TGTGCCAGCTACCAGGGGGTCGGGGAAAAACTGTTTTTT. Its protein is CASYQGVGEKLFF.

J is TRBJ2-1 and V is TRBV7-2; 8 nucleotides match TRBD2. CDR1 SGHTA and CDR2 FQGNSA come from the germline V gene. The length of the CDR3 is 18 residues. V trimming: 3 bases; J trimming: 2 bases; junction bases outside the gene matches: 12. The CDR3 is CASSFSSGGLRTYNEQFF. The CDR3 nucleotides read TGTGCCAGCAGCTTTTCCAGCGGGGGCCTCCGTACCTACAATGAGCAGTTCTTC.

The rearrangement uses TRBV10-3 and TRBJ1-6, with 8 bases that match TRBD1. Losses at the gene ends were 6 bases for V and 7 bases for J; bases not matched to a gene: 8. Germline CDR1 ENHRY, CDR2 SYGVKD. This CDR3 is 15 amino acids long. In DNA, the CDR3 is TGTGCCATCAGCCGCAGGGGGCAGGAAAATTCACCCCTCCACTTT. As protein: CAISRRGQENSPLHF.

The V call is TRBV19, the J call TRBJ1-5, with D perhaps matching TRBD1 (6 bases). Germline CDR1 is LNHDA and CDR2 is SQIVND (reference sequence). The V end was cut by 9 bases, the J end by 2 bases, with 11 bases between. This CDR3 has 13 amino acids. CDR3 nucleotide sequence: TGTGCCAGCGGGACACCCGGCAATCAGCCCCAGCATTTT. Protein: CASGTPGNQPQHF.

This clone occurred once. The chain carries TRBV9 and TRBJ2-2; TRBD2 matches at 8 bases. This CDR3 comprises 16 residues. V lost 0 bases and J lost 7; bases outside the gene matches: 8. Germline assignment: CDR1 SGDLS and CDR2 YYNGEE. CDR3: CASSVAERGRGGELFF. CDR3 nucleotide sequence: TGTGCCAGCAGCGTAGCCGAGCGGGGGCGAGGCGGGGAGCTGTTTTTT.

The rearrangement links TRBV19 to TRBJ2-1, with TRBD1 matching over 9 bases. CDR1 and CDR2 from the germline V gene are LNHDA and SQIVND (reference sequence). The CDR3 is made up of 14 amino acids. V gave up 4 bases and J gave up 7 bases; unmatched junction bases: 5. As DNA, the CDR3 is TGTGCCAGTAGTACCAACAGGGGGCCGAATGAGCAGTTCTTC. Amino acid sequence: CASSTNRGPNEQFF.